The rows below give T cell receptor beta chains drawn from one sample of a study of neurological immune-mediated disorders. MiXCR, run by TCRdb on the 5' RACE reads, gives a single entry per CDR3 protein. The sample shows tens of thousands of distinct CDR3 sequences, roughly 3.2% of them seen only once. Sequencing was done on a sample of PBMCs. The receptors were sampled from a woman aged 45-65 years with multiple sclerosis. Each CDR3 is given with its conserved first and last residue. The D gene is left open where the match is weak. Clone size is given as once, few, many, or a class for an expanded clone.

clone size: few; J gene: TRBJ2-7; D gene: .; V gene: TRBV27; CDR3 DNA: TGTGCCAGCAGTTCCTGGATCGAACAGGCGCCCGACGACTTC; CDR3 protein: CASSSWIEQAPDDF
clone size: many; J gene: TRBJ2-3; D gene: TRBD2; V gene: TRBV7-2; CDR3 DNA: TGTGCCAGCAGCTCCCCAGCGGGGGGTCCCACAGATACGCAGTATTTT; CDR3 protein: CASSSPAGGPTDTQYF
clone size: many; J gene: TRBJ2-1; D gene: TRBD2; V gene: TRBV5-1; CDR3 DNA: TGCGCCAGCAGCTTGGCCCCGGGGGGTCGGGAGCAGTTCTTC; CDR3 protein: CASSLAPGGREQFF
clone size: many; J gene: TRBJ2-1; D gene: TRBD2; V gene: TRBV3-1; CDR3 DNA: TGTGCCAGCAGCCGTACTACCGGGACTAGCGGGGGTTCATACAATGAGCAGTTCTTC; CDR3 protein: CASSRTTGTSGGSYNEQFF
clone size: few; J gene: TRBJ1-1; D gene: TRBD1; V gene: TRBV12-3/TRBV12-4; CDR3 DNA: TGTGCCAGCAGTTTGGGACAGTCGGTCCCTGAAGCTTTCTTT; CDR3 protein: CASSLGQSVPEAFF
clone size: many; J gene: TRBJ2-2; D gene: .; V gene: TRBV6-2/TRBV6-3; CDR3 DNA: TGTGCCAGCAGATCCGACATTCATGGGAACACCGGGGAGCTGTTTTTT; CDR3 protein: CASRSDIHGNTGELFF
clone size: many; J gene: TRBJ2-7; D gene: .; V gene: TRBV21-1; CDR3 DNA: TGTGCCAGCAGCATGGCTAGCGGGGACTACGAGCAGTACTTC; CDR3 protein: CASSMASGDYEQYF
clone size: many; J gene: TRBJ2-5; D gene: TRBD1; V gene: TRBV5-5; CDR3 DNA: TGTGCCAGCAGCCGACGGACAGGGGGCGATGAGACCCAGTACTTC; CDR3 protein: CASSRRTGGDETQYF
clone size: many; J gene: TRBJ1-6; D gene: TRBD1; V gene: TRBV5-5; CDR3 DNA: TGTGCCAGCAGCTTGGTTGGGACAGGGTATTCACCCCTCCACTTT; CDR3 protein: CASSLVGTGYSPLHF
clone size: many; J gene: TRBJ2-5; D gene: .; V gene: TRBV5-1; CDR3 DNA: TGCGCCAGCAGAGGAAACGTACCCCAAGAGACCCAGTACTTC; CDR3 protein: CASRGNVPQETQYF
clone size: many; J gene: TRBJ1-3; D gene: .; V gene: TRBV12-3/TRBV12-4; CDR3 DNA: TGTGCCAGCAGTCAGTCGACAGGTTTCCACTCTGGAAACACCATATATTTT; CDR3 protein: CASSQSTGFHSGNTIYF
clone size: many; J gene: TRBJ1-1; D gene: TRBD1; V gene: TRBV29-1; CDR3 DNA: TGCAGCGTCGGACAGGGGAACACTGAAGCTTTCTTT; CDR3 protein: CSVGQGNTEAFF
clone size: many; J gene: TRBJ2-1; D gene: TRBD2; V gene: TRBV12-3/TRBV12-4; CDR3 DNA: TGTGCCAGCAGTTTAATGCTAGCGGGGCACAATGAGCAGTTCTTC; CDR3 protein: CASSLMLAGHNEQFF
clone size: many; J gene: TRBJ2-5; D gene: .; V gene: TRBV5-1; CDR3 DNA: TGCGCCAGCAGCTTGGGTGGCAGCCAAGAGACCCAGTACTTC; CDR3 protein: CASSLGGSQETQYF
clone size: many; J gene: TRBJ2-7; D gene: .; V gene: TRBV20-1; CDR3 DNA: TGCAGTGCTACCGTCGGGACTCCCTACGAGCAGTACTTC; CDR3 protein: CSATVGTPYEQYF
clone size: many; J gene: TRBJ2-6; D gene: .; V gene: TRBV28; CDR3 DNA: TGTGCCAGCCGAACCCAGAGCCTGGTGACCAACGTCCTGACTTTC; CDR3 protein: CASRTQSLVTNVLTF
clone size: few; J gene: TRBJ2-4; D gene: .; V gene: TRBV20-1; CDR3 DNA: TGCAGTGCACTTAAAGATTACACCTGGGGGAACATTCAGTACTTC; CDR3 protein: CSALKDYTWGNIQYF
clone size: many; J gene: TRBJ2-1; D gene: TRBD1; V gene: TRBV7-2; CDR3 DNA: TGTGCCAGCAGCTTATCGGGGACAGGGAATTACAATGAGCAGTTCTTC; CDR3 protein: CASSLSGTGNYNEQFF
clone size: few; J gene: TRBJ2-5; D gene: TRBD2; V gene: TRBV20-1; CDR3 DNA: TGCAGTGCTAGAGATCAGCGGGGGGCCGCCAGGCAGACCCAGTACTTC; CDR3 protein: CSARDQRGAARQTQYF
clone size: many; J gene: TRBJ2-5; D gene: .; V gene: TRBV9; CDR3 DNA: TGTGCCAGCAGCGTAGCCGGGGCCCCTCAAGAGACCCAGTACTTC; CDR3 protein: CASSVAGAPQETQYF
clone size: many; J gene: TRBJ2-2; D gene: .; V gene: TRBV20-1; CDR3 DNA: TGCAGTGCTAGGCGTCAGCCGGGACCAACGAACACCGGGGAGCTGTTTTTT; CDR3 protein: CSARRQPGPTNTGELFF
clone size: many; J gene: TRBJ1-1; D gene: TRBD1; V gene: TRBV6-5; CDR3 DNA: TGTGCCAGCAGACAGGGGGTTGAAGCTTTCTTT; CDR3 protein: CASRQGVEAFF
clone size: many; J gene: TRBJ2-1; D gene: .; V gene: TRBV5-1; CDR3 DNA: TGCGCCAGCAGCTTGGAAGGCCTGGGGTCCTACAATGAGCAGTTCTTC; CDR3 protein: CASSLEGLGSYNEQFF
clone size: many; J gene: TRBJ2-5; D gene: TRBD2; V gene: TRBV20-1; CDR3 DNA: TGCAGTGCTCGCCAGGAACGGGGGGGCTTGGAGACCCAGTACTTC; CDR3 protein: CSARQERGGLETQYF
clone size: many; J gene: TRBJ2-7; D gene: TRBD1; V gene: TRBV11-3; CDR3 DNA: TGTGCCAGCAGCTTCGGAGCAGGGGGCGCGTACGAGCAGTACTTC; CDR3 protein: CASSFGAGGAYEQYF
clone size: many; J gene: TRBJ1-2; D gene: .; V gene: TRBV20-1; CDR3 DNA: TGCAGTGTCGCAGAAGGGTATGGCTACACCTTC; CDR3 protein: CSVAEGYGYTF
clone size: many; J gene: TRBJ2-3; D gene: .; V gene: TRBV9; CDR3 DNA: TGTGCCAGCAGCGTAGGGGGAACAGATACGCAGTATTTT; CDR3 protein: CASSVGGTDTQYF
clone size: many; J gene: TRBJ1-6; D gene: TRBD1; V gene: TRBV7-8; CDR3 DNA: TGTGCCAGCAGCCCCCCCGACAGGGGCAGTAATTCACCCCTCCACTTT; CDR3 protein: CASSPPDRGSNSPLHF
clone size: many; J gene: TRBJ2-3; D gene: .; V gene: TRBV6-2/TRBV6-3; CDR3 DNA: TGTGCCAGCAACCTACAGGAAACAGATACGCAGTATTTT; CDR3 protein: CASNLQETDTQYF
clone size: many; J gene: TRBJ1-5; D gene: .; V gene: TRBV5-6; CDR3 DNA: TGTGCCAGCAGCTTGGCGGCAGGGAGCCAGCCCCAGCATTTT; CDR3 protein: CASSLAAGSQPQHF
clone size: many; J gene: TRBJ2-3; D gene: TRBD1; V gene: TRBV10-3; CDR3 DNA: TGTGCCGCGCGACAGGGGATGTTAGATACGCAGTATTTT; CDR3 protein: CAARQGMLDTQYF
clone size: many; J gene: TRBJ2-7; D gene: TRBD1; V gene: TRBV29-1; CDR3 DNA: TGCAGCGTCCAGGGGACAGAAAGGACGTCCTACGAGCAGTACTTC; CDR3 protein: CSVQGTERTSYEQYF
clone size: many; J gene: TRBJ2-3; D gene: TRBD2; V gene: TRBV11-1; CDR3 DNA: TGTGCCAGCACCTCCAGAGGCGGCGGGGGGACCATCAGAGGAACGCAGTATTTT; CDR3 protein: CASTSRGGGGTIRGTQYF
clone size: many; J gene: TRBJ2-1; D gene: TRBD2; V gene: TRBV5-1; CDR3 DNA: TGCGCCAGCAGCGGCGGACTAGCGGTCAGGGAGCAGTTCTTC; CDR3 protein: CASSGGLAVREQFF
clone size: many; J gene: TRBJ2-7; D gene: TRBD2; V gene: TRBV3-1; CDR3 DNA: TGTGCCAGCAGCCGACGAGGGCTAGCGGGGCCTACTTCCTACGAGCAGTACTTC; CDR3 protein: CASSRRGLAGPTSYEQYF
clone size: many; J gene: TRBJ2-7; D gene: .; V gene: TRBV7-2; CDR3 DNA: TGTGCCAGCAGCGATCCCGGGCGACAAAGATTGGGGTCCGAGCAGTACTTC; CDR3 protein: CASSDPGRQRLGSEQYF
clone size: many; J gene: TRBJ2-3; D gene: .; V gene: TRBV7-2; CDR3 DNA: TGTGCCAGCAGCTTGTGGCACAGGAGCACAGATACGCAGTATTTT; CDR3 protein: CASSLWHRSTDTQYF
clone size: many; J gene: TRBJ1-2; D gene: TRBD1; V gene: TRBV12-3/TRBV12-4; CDR3 DNA: TGTGCCAGCAGTCCCAGGGACAGGATTAACTATGGCTACACCTTC; CDR3 protein: CASSPRDRINYGYTF